This TCR beta chain was captured in a study of beta chain features in type 1 diabetes. Study-wide context: The samples had 85 million to 130 million sorted cells examined in all.

Over 95% purity was reached by all sorted populations. This CDR3 spans 15 amino acids. Germline assignment: CDR1 SGHRS and CDR2 YFSETQ. The V and J ends lost 1 base and 4 bases respectively, with 12 bases between them. Whole-study findings and limits: Any HLA-type effect on TCRB rearrangement remained unresolved here.

This clone was seen a few times. The target antigen is unknown. Expressed TCRB transcripts were sequenced because the isolated RNA had all been reverse transcribed beforehand. Profiling relied on immunoSEQ multiplex PCR, and the TCRdb table lists in-frame clones only, not all of them. This table holds roughly 400,000 clones, about 15% found once. The material sequenced was naive CD4+ T cells from blood. This chain links TRBV5-1 with TRBJ1-3; possibly TRBD1 for D (6 bases). The clonotype comes from a man aged 25-45 years in good health. CDR3 sequence (DNA): TGCGCCAGCAGCTTGCAGGGACAAGGAGGAAACACCATATATTTT. Translating it yields CASSLQGQGGNTIYF. The variable domain in full, with the rest retrieved from reference TRBV5-1 and TRBJ1-3, is KAGVTQTPRYLIKTRGQQVTLSCSPISGHRSVSWYQQTPGQGLQFLFEYFSETQRNKGNFPGRFSGRQFSNSRSEMNVSTLELGDSALYLCASSLQGQGGNTIYFGEGSWLTVV.